This TCR beta chain was obtained from a study of cytomegalovirus exposure and HLA in healthy donors (dated by TCRdb to the late 2010s). As for the study more broadly: According to an earlier analysis of a few hundred of the donors, 200 million or so T cells yielded 100 million or so unique TCR beta sequences and 276 Gb of sequence data. An early release covering around 630 HLA-typed donors comprised about 320 gigabases of sequencing data and tens of millions of unique TCR sequences. Of the 300 to 400 genotyped donors, approximately 82% fell in the genetic ancestry cluster associated with self-reported Caucasian donors. The aim of the study was to test whether cataloging public T cell receptors could identify signatures of past pathogen exposure. The study used immunosequencing to profile the T cell repertoires of 666 subjects and linked those repertoires to cytomegalovirus serostatus. In addition to the first cohort of around 670 subjects, a separate validation cohort of approximately 110 different subjects was used. To predict cytomegalovirus infection status, the study brought together high-throughput TCR immunosequencing, statistical association of individual TCRs with disease status, and machine learning. To study patterns of TCR occurrence, a later analysis re-analyzed previously published TCR beta repertoires from 550 to 800 donors and added high-resolution HLA genotyping. Rather than drawing on any new phenotypic data, the later analysis identified candidate immune exposures from TCR beta sequences and the way those sequences occurred across donors. An earlier analysis of 500 to 650 of the donors applied high-throughput TCR beta sequencing to assess whether each TCR beta V gene segment acted as functional or pseudogenic. Donor age, sex, ethnicity and CMV serostatus were collected together with the repertoire data. Genome-wide SNP genotypes for about 55% of the roughly 670 donors were used in a later genetic analysis, which treated that subset as a discovery cohort. All discovery cohort repertoires had been generated on a single sequencing platform. HLA typing covered class I and class II loci at four-digit resolution. The number of typed donors differed by locus: roughly 629-640 for A, B, C, DRB1 and DQB1; 500 to 550 for DQA1; around 580 for DPA1; and around 450 for DPB1. Roughly five DR-DQ haplotypes were treated as single units for association and clustering because of strong linkage in the cohort. Among 300 to 500 genotyped donors of the cohort, an average of around 250,000 unique TCR beta nucleotide sequences was sequenced per donor, of which roughly 17% were non-productive.

Libraries were made using the immunoSEQ multiplex PCR assay. For the multiplex PCR, a mixture combining 60 forward primers for TCR Vbeta segments and 13 reverse primers for TCR Jbeta segments was used. Amplification of the CDR3 region of rearranged TCR beta genes was performed with a multiplex PCR assay on genomic DNA. On the Illumina HiSeq System, the amplified TCR beta libraries were sequenced as 87-base-pair reads. The paper's data handling went like this. A later analysis tallied some 79 million unique TCR beta chains across the approximately 670 repertoires, and about 12 million of those chains were shared by two or more donors. Raw reads were error-corrected and collapsed into unique sequences with a nearest-neighbor algorithm that merged closely related sequences to remove PCR and sequencing errors. To assign V, D and J gene segments, CDR3 sequences were aligned to IMGT reference sequences. For a sequence to be retained, a match of at least six nucleotides to both a V gene segment and a J gene segment was required. A rearrangement counted as productive if the CDR3 had no stop codons and remained in frame with V and J, and every other rearrangement counted as non-productive. Following IMGT convention, CDR3 was defined as the stretch from the second conserved V-encoded cysteine up to the conserved J-encoded phenylalanine. The earlier analysis of 500 to 750 of the donors excluded any sequence lacking an unambiguous match to a single V gene segment. An earlier analysis of approximately 590 of the donors classified V segments as functional when productive rearrangements were above 56.7% and as segregating when the standard deviation between donors was above 5%. A statistical classification framework was built for diagnosing cytomegalovirus status from the catalog of TCR beta chain sequences. In a later analysis, TCR nucleotide sequences were compared against IMGT/GENE-DB human TR gene sequences so that V and J genes could be assigned. In a later analysis, CDR3 sequences and most-parsimonious VDJ recombination scenarios were assigned using the TCRdist pipeline. In a later analysis, every TCR beta chain was defined by the combination of its CDR3 amino acid sequence and its V-gene family, and reads without a unique V-gene family were dropped. In a later analysis, 500 to 700 highly shared, low-generation-probability nucleotide sequences were removed to address suspected cross-contamination and a sequencing artifact. For each public chain, a later analysis derived a clonal expansion index from normalized ranks of inferred template counts within each repertoire. Generation probabilities in a later analysis came from a VDJ recombination model fitted to out-of-frame rearrangements, and those results were checked against IGoR. A later analysis scored TCR-TCR, TCR-HLA and TCR-CMV co-occurrence with hypergeometric tests, applying a repertoire-size bias correction to TCR pairs. A later analysis estimated false discovery rates by permuting HLA or CMV assignments 20 times. In a later analysis, co-occurring TCRs were grouped with DBSCAN, and TCRdist sequence similarity was added when clustering was performed within HLA-allele-positive subsets. For co-occurrence clustering, repertoires with fewer than 30,000 or more than 120,000 public chains were excluded, along with roughly 5 repertoires with anomalous nucleotide sharing. As stored in TCRdb, this immuneACCESS dataset retains in-frame rearrangements with V and J assigned. A fraction of the clones does not appear; measured against another copy, unresolved V genes explain less than half of the discrepancy, and the remainder lacks a known reason. From that table come the V and J calls and clone size; the DNA was used to work out D and trimming. The sample has about 130,000 clones on record, over 65% of them singletons. The ten top clones hold more than 1.5% of the sample.

The CDR3 runs 14 amino acids, cysteine and phenylalanine included. Only the CDR3 DNA is retained, 42 bases long and in frame from the first base. As encoded in the germline V gene, CDR1 is MGHDK while CDR2 is SYGVNS. V sheds 5 bases and J sheds 6 bases, leaving 16 bases between their ends. What the authors observed across the whole study: According to a later genetic analysis, donors in an Asian-associated ancestry cluster had fewer N-insertions in productive TCRs than the approximately 670-donor mean. In the study, approximately 160 TCR beta chains were listed as associated with cytomegalovirus. A further reported finding was that TCR beta sequences accurately predicted the HLA-A and HLA-B alleles for most subjects in the first cohort. V-gene and J-gene trimming of TCR beta chains was associated with a missense DCLRE1C variant in a later genetic analysis, and the association was replicated in an independent cohort. A later analysis found that TCR association rates varied across HLA loci, with DRB1 alleles showing the most associated TCRs and HLA-C alleles the fewest. The 87-base-pair reads could not distinguish some IMGT-functional V segments, including TRBV6-2 and TRBV6-3, so those segments were excluded. Linkage disequilibrium might explain the correlated functional status among segregating V segments, but an unknown experimental factor could not be excluded. Because some donors lacked HLA typing at each locus, the association tests relied only on the typed subset. The cohort was sequenced for TCR beta chains only, and without alpha or paired-chain data the features that could be detected were limited. When HLA alleles, especially DR and DQ, strongly co-occurred, TCR associations were difficult to assign to individual alleles. In a later analysis, several top co-occurrence clusters were reported to appear linked to parvovirus B19, influenza, CMV and Epstein-Barr virus. In vitro tests confirmed that a few of the cytomegalovirus-associated TCR beta chains recognize cytomegalovirus antigens. Cytomegalovirus status was reported to be diagnosed by the classifier with high specificity and sensitivity in both the original and validation cohorts. Broadly in line with IMGT annotations, most TCR beta V segments showed up in productive rearrangements about 90% or about 30% of the time in an earlier analysis of 450 to 750 of the donors. For the cohort, immune exposure information was limited to CMV serostatus. At a false discovery rate of 0.05, a later analysis linked 16,951 TCR beta sequences to specific HLA alleles. The earlier analysis of about 600 of the donors excluded over 15 rarely observed V segments, including chromosome 9 orphons, because counts were too low. The authors suggested that the approach could potentially be generalized to other disease states and immunological phenotypes. In a later analysis, HLA-associated TCR beta chains were found to be more clonally expanded and to have lower generation probabilities than equally common non-associated chains. According to a later analysis, most CMV-associated TCR beta chains appeared to be HLA-restricted, and the HLA associations seemed to be driven largely by CMV exposure. Most TCR sequences were observed very rarely across donors, whereas some public TCRs were present in many individuals. The sequencing pipeline was judged likely to have produced a cluster of highly shared sequence variants as a technical artifact. Presence/absence analyses assumed roughly uniform sequencing depth across donors, an assumption that may not hold.

This clone was observed a handful of times. Its recognized antigen is unknown. Base qualities are missing; no much larger clone stands one base away. The cohort consisted of some 730 healthy bone marrow donors. At the time of sampling, every cohort member was nominally healthy, though immune exposures that went unrecorded were likely present. The donor tested CMV seronegative and was one of the 352 seronegative cohort members. Each donor provided a peripheral blood sample, and peripheral blood mononuclear cells were used for TCR beta sequencing. Genomic DNA was extracted from the blood cell samples with the Qiagen DNeasy Blood Extraction Kit.

The chain joins TRBV25-1 to TRBJ1-1; the D segment could be TRBD1, given 5 matching bases. The receptor's source is a man aged 35 to 55 in good health and CMV-seronegative. The material sequenced was PBMCs. The CDR3 has the sequence CASSPRTTQAEAFF. The DNA sequence follows: TGTGCCAGCAGTCCGCGGACAACCCAGGCTGAAGCTTTCTTT.